This TCR beta chain was sequenced during a study of shared clonotypes between healthy human individuals. Study overall: Participating donors consisted of two women and a few men aged 18 to 49.

Concerning this clone: Its antigen is not known.

In germline, CDR1 is SGHRS, CDR2 YFSETQ. The CDR3 has 15 amino acids. V gave up 2 bases and J gave up 3 bases, with 13 bases separating them. Repertoires were generated with immunoSEQ multiplex PCR, while TCRdb's copy carries only in-frame clones and drops some. The sample shows about 1.5 million clones, 98% of them seen only once. Study-level findings and limits: The represented genetic and exposure-history diversity was limited by the small number of donors.

The clonotype comes from a man aged 30 to 45 in good health. Specimen: naive CD4+ T cells sorted from blood. Noted subset: CD45RA+ positively selected. The genes are TRBV5-1 and TRBJ2-3; D ambiguous. The CDR3 region is CASSFEDSRTDTQYF. CDR3 bases: TGCGCCAGCAGCTTTGAGGATTCGAGGACAGATACGCAGTATTTT.